This T cell receptor (beta chain) is drawn from a study of CD8 T cells in Susac syndrome. Random hexamers were used to reverse transcribe the RNA input (roughly 0.5 to 1 ug). TCR beta CDR3 was amplified by immunoSEQ covering 54 Vbeta and 13 Jbeta. TCRdb ran MiXCR on the immunoSEQ multiplex PCR reads and lists one entry per CDR3 protein. The sample includes 100,000 to 150,000 distinct CDR3 sequences, over 85% seen only once; the top ten take roughly 0.32%. High-throughput TCR beta sequencing covered peripheral CD8+ and CD4+ T cells. The multiple sclerosis controls were treatment-naive patients affected by stable or active relapsing-remitting disease. Through negative isolation, CD4+ and CD8+ T cells were obtained, while TEMRA cells were enriched using FACS. There are 14 residues in the CDR3. Germline CDR1 is DFQATT and CDR2 is SNEGSKA (reference sequence). The junction had 7 bases not matched to a gene; V was cut back by 1 base and J by 5 bases.

The sequencing input was CD8+ T cells from PBMCs. The V and J genes are TRBV20-1 and TRBJ1-2; 7 bases agree with TRBD1. The receptor was isolated from a human donor with multiple sclerosis. The CDR3 is CSARVGQVGYGYTF. Here the CDR3 DNA reads TGCAGTGCTAGAGTAGGACAGGTTGGTTATGGCTACACCTTC.